The clone carrying this T cell receptor beta chain was seen a few times. The antigen remains undetermined. The CDR3 sequence is 15 residues long. The V segment lost 3 bases and the J segment 4 bases; nucleotides outside the gene matches: 8. Per the germline V gene, CDR1 is SGHTA and CDR2 is FQGNSA. These data come from a study of T-cell memory formation after mild COVID-19. Findings and caveats of the study: The study found balanced CD4/CD8 in clones contracting day 15 to 85 and a CD4+ lean in later expanders.

TCRdb passed the 5' RACE reads through MiXCR, listing each CDR3 protein once. The sample has about 430,000 distinct CDR3 sequences; roughly 18% are singletons. Sequenced input: PBMCs or a T cell subset sorted from them (not recorded which). The source of this sequence is a man between 18 and 35 years old who had mild COVID-19 (a few samples of this study predate the infection). Cell type and time point are not known. The chain links TRBV7-2 to TRBJ1-2; 7 bases map to TRBD1. CDR3 coding DNA: TGTGCCAGCAGCTTCCCGGACAGGCGGTCCTATGGCTACACCTTC. This gives the protein CASSFPDRRSYGYTF. The variable domain in full, with the rest retrieved from reference TRBV7-2 and TRBJ1-2, is GAGVSQSPSNKVTEKGKDVELRCDPISGHTALYWYRQSLGQGLEFLIYFQGNSAPDKSGLPSDRFSAERTGGSVSTLTIQRTQQEDSAVYLCASSFPDRRSYGYTFGSGTRLTVV.